Listed below are T cell receptor beta chains from one sample, sequenced in a study of technical replicates of blood from a few donors. This table comes from immunoSEQ multiplex PCR, and its TCRdb copy is limited to in-frame clones, with some not included. This repertoire shows under 85,000 clones, approximately 94% found once; its top ten account for 0.26%. The specimen sequenced was T cells isolated from PBMCs. The receptors stem from a human donor in good health. Each CDR3 is given with its conserved first and last residue. Each record gives: J gene, V gene, D gene, clone size, CDR3 protein, CDR3 DNA. The D gene is left open where the match is weak. The size of a clone is reported for some rows only, either as once, few or many, or as a class for expanded clones.

j_call: TRBJ2-2; v_call: TRBV29-1; d_call: TRBD1; clone_size: NA; cdr3_aa: CSGTGGPNTGELFF; cdr3_nt: TGCAGCGGGACAGGGGGCCCCAACACCGGGGAGCTGTTTTTT
j_call: TRBJ1-5; v_call: TRBV6-1; d_call: NA; clone_size: NA; cdr3_aa: CASSPVVNQDQPQHF; cdr3_nt: TGTGCCAGCAGTCCGGTGGTTAATCAGGATCAGCCCCAGCATTTT
j_call: TRBJ1-2; v_call: TRBV6-5; d_call: NA; clone_size: NA; cdr3_aa: CASSPSGQLYGYTF; cdr3_nt: TGTGCCAGCAGTCCCTCCGGACAGTTATATGGCTACACCTTC
j_call: TRBJ2-4; v_call: TRBV28; d_call: TRBD2; clone_size: NA; cdr3_aa: CASSPGLAGGHIQYF; cdr3_nt: TGTGCCAGCAGCCCGGGACTAGCGGGAGGTCACATTCAGTACTTC
j_call: TRBJ1-4; v_call: TRBV6-5; d_call: TRBD1; clone_size: NA; cdr3_aa: CASKTGNTEKLFF; cdr3_nt: TGTGCCAGCAAGACAGGGAATACGGAAAAACTGTTTTTT
j_call: TRBJ1-1; v_call: TRBV7-9; d_call: TRBD1; clone_size: few; cdr3_aa: CASSVPQNRGTEAFF; cdr3_nt: TGTGCCAGCAGCGTCCCCCAAAACAGGGGGACTGAAGCTTTCTTT
j_call: TRBJ2-3; v_call: TRBV28; d_call: TRBD2; clone_size: NA; cdr3_aa: CASSSPLAGGTDTQYF; cdr3_nt: TGTGCCAGCAGTTCCCCGCTAGCGGGGGGGACAGATACGCAGTATTTT
j_call: TRBJ2-4; v_call: TRBV5-4; d_call: NA; clone_size: NA; cdr3_aa: CASSLGVTDIQYF; cdr3_nt: TGTGCCAGCAGCTTGGGAGTTACGGACATTCAGTACTTC
j_call: TRBJ2-7; v_call: TRBV27; d_call: TRBD1; clone_size: NA; cdr3_aa: CASSHSTGGSYEQYF; cdr3_nt: TGTGCCAGCTCCCACTCCACAGGGGGCTCCTACGAGCAGTACTTC
j_call: TRBJ2-7; v_call: TRBV11-3; d_call: TRBD1; clone_size: NA; cdr3_aa: CASSLGTGGAYEQYF; cdr3_nt: TGTGCCAGCAGCCTCGGGACAGGGGGTGCGTACGAGCAGTACTTC
j_call: TRBJ2-5; v_call: TRBV5-1; d_call: TRBD2; clone_size: NA; cdr3_aa: CASSSTSGGFQETQYF; cdr3_nt: TGCGCCAGCAGCTCCACTAGCGGGGGCTTCCAAGAGACCCAGTACTTC
j_call: TRBJ2-1; v_call: TRBV6-5; d_call: TRBD1; clone_size: NA; cdr3_aa: CASSYSRTGANEQFF; cdr3_nt: TGTGCCAGCAGTTACTCGAGGACAGGGGCGAATGAGCAGTTCTTC
j_call: TRBJ1-2; v_call: TRBV4-1; d_call: NA; clone_size: NA; cdr3_aa: CASSQREGNYGYTF; cdr3_nt: TGCGCCAGCAGCCAAAGGGAGGGGAACTATGGCTACACCTTC
j_call: TRBJ1-5; v_call: TRBV7-2; d_call: NA; clone_size: NA; cdr3_aa: CASSFQIQQPQHF; cdr3_nt: TGTGCCAGCAGTTTTCAAATACAGCAGCCCCAGCATTTT
j_call: TRBJ2-7; v_call: TRBV6-1; d_call: TRBD2; clone_size: NA; cdr3_aa: CASSPNPSGIYEQYF; cdr3_nt: TGTGCCAGCAGTCCGAATCCTAGCGGAATCTACGAGCAGTACTTC